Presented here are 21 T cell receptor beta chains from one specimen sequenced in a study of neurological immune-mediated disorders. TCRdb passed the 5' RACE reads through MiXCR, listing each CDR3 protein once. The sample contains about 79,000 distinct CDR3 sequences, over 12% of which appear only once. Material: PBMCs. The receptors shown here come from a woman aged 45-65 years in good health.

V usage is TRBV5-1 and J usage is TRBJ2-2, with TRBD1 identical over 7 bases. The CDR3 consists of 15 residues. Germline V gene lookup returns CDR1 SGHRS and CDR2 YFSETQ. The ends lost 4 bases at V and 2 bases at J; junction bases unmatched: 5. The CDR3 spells CASSKTGVNTGELFF. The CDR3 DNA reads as TGCGCCAGCAGCAAAACAGGGGTTAACACCGGGGAGCTGTTTTTT.

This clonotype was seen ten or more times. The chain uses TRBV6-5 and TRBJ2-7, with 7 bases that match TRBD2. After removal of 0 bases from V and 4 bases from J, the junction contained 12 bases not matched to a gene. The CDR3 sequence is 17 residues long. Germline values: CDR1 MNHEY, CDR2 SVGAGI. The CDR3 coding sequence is TGTGCCAGCAGTTACTCGAAGTATCCTAGCGGACCTTACGAGCAGTACTTC. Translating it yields CASSYSKYPSGPYEQYF.

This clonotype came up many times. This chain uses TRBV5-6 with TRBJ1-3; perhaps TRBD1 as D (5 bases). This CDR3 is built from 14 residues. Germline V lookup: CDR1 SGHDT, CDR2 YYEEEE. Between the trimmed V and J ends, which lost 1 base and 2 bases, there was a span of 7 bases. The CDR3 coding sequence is TGTGCCAGCAGCTTGAGGGGTGCTGGAAACACCATATATTTT. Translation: CASSLRGAGNTIYF.

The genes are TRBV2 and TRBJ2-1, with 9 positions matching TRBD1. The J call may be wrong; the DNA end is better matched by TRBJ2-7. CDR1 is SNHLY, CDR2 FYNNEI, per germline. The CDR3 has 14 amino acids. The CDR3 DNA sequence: TGTGCCAGCAAGGGACAGGGCCCCATCAATGAGCAGTACTTC. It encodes CASKGQGPINEQYF.

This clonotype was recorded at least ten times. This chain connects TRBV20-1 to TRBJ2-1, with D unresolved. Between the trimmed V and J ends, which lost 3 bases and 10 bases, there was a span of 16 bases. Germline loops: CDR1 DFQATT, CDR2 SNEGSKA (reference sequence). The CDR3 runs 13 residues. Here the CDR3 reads CSARRDWTGEQFF. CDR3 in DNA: TGCAGTGCTAGGAGAGACTGGACCGGCGAGCAGTTCTTC.

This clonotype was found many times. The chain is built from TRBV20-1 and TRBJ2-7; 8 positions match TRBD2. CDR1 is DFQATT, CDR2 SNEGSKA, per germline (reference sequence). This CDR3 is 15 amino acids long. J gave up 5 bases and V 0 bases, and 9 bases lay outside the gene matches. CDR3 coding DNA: TGCAGTGCTAGAGATCCCGGCGGGGGGCTCGACGAGCAGTACTTC. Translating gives CSARDPGGGLDEQYF.

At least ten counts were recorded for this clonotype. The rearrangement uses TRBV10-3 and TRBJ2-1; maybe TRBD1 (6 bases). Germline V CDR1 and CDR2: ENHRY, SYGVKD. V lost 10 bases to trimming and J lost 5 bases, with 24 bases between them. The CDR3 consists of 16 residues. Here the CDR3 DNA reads TGTGCCACCAGGGACATCCGGGGAGTTATTGACAATGAGCAGTTCTTC. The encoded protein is CATRDIRGVIDNEQFF.

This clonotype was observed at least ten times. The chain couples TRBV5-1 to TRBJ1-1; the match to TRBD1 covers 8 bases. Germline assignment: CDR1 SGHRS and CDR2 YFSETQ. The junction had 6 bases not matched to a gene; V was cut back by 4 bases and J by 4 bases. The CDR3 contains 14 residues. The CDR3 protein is CASSGTGGSTEAFF. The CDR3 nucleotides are TGCGCCAGCAGCGGAACAGGGGGGAGCACTGAAGCTTTCTTT.

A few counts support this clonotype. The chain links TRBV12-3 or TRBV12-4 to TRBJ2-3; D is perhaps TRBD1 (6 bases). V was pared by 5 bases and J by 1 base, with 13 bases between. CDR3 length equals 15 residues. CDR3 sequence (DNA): TGTGCCAGCAGTCAACAGGGATATGGCACAGATACGCAGTATTTT. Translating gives CASSQQGYGTDTQYF.

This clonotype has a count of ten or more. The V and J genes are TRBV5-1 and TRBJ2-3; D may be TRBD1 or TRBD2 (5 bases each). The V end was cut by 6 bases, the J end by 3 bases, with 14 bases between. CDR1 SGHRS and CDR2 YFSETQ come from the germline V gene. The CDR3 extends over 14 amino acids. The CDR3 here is CASTRDPGTDTQYF. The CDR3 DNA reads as TGCGCCAGCACCAGGGACCCGGGGACAGATACGCAGTATTTT.

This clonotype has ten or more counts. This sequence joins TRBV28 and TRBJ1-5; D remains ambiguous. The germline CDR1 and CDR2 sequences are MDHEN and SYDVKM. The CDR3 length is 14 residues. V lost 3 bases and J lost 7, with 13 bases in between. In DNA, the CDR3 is TGTGCCAGCAGTTTGGGGATTTCCTTCCAGCCCCAGCATTTT. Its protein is CASSLGISFQPQHF.

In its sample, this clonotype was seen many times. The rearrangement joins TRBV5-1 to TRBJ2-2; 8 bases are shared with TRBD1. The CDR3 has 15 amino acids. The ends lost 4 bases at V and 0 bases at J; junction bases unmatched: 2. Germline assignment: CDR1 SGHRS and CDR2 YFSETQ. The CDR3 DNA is TGCGCCAGCAGCATACAGGGGGCGAACACCGGGGAGCTGTTTTTT. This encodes CASSIQGANTGELFF.

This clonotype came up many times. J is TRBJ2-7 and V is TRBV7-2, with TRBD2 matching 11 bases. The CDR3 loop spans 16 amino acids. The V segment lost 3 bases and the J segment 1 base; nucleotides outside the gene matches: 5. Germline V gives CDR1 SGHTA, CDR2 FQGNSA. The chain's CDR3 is CASSLAGTSGSYEQYF. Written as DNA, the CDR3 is TGTGCCAGCAGCTTGGCCGGGACTAGCGGATCCTACGAGCAGTACTTC.

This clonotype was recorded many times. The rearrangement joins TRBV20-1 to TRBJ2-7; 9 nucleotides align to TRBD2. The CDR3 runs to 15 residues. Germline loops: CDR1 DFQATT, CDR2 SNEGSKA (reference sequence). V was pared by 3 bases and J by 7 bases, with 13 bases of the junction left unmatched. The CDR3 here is CSASSGSGGTREQYF. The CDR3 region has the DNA TGCAGTGCTAGTAGCGGTAGCGGGGGTACGAGGGAGCAGTACTTC.

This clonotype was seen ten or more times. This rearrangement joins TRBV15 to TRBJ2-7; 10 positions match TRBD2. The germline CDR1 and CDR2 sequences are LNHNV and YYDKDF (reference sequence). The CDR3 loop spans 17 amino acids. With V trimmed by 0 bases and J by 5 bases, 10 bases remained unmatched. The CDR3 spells CATSRDLASGGWNEQYF. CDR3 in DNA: TGTGCCACCAGCAGAGATCTCGCTAGCGGGGGATGGAACGAGCAGTACTTC.

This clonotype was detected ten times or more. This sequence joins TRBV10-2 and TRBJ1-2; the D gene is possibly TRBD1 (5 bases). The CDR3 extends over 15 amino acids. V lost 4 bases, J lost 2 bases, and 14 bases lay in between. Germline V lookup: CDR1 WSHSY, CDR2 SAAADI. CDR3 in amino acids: CASSGSGVPNYGYTF. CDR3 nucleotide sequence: TGCGCCAGCAGTGGGTCGGGGGTTCCGAACTATGGCTACACCTTC.

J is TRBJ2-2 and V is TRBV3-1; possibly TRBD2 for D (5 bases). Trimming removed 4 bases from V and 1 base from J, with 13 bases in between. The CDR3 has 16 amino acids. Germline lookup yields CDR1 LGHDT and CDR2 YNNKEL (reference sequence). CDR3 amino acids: CASSRRGSLNTGELFF. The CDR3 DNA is TGTGCCAGCAGCCGACGGGGATCTCTGAACACCGGGGAGCTGTTTTTT.

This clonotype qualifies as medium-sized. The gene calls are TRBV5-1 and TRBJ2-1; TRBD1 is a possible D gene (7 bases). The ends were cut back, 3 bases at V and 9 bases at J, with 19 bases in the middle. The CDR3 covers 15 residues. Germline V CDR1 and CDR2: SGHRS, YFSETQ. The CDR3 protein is CASSSGTVGGVEQFF. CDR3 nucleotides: TGCGCCAGCAGCTCTGGGACAGTCGGAGGGGTTGAGCAGTTCTTC. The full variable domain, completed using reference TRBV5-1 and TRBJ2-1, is KAGVTQTPRYLIKTRGQQVTLSCSPISGHRSVSWYQQTPGQGLQFLFEYFSETQRNKGNFPGRFSGRQFSNSRSEMNVSTLELGDSALYLCASSSGTVGGVEQFFGPGTRLTVL.

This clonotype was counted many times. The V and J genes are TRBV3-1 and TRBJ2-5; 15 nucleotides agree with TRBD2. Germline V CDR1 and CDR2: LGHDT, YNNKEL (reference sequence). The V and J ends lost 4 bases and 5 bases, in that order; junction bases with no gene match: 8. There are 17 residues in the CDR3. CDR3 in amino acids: CASSPGLAGGYIETQYF. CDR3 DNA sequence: TGTGCCAGCAGCCCGGGACTAGCGGGAGGTTATATTGAGACCCAGTACTTC.

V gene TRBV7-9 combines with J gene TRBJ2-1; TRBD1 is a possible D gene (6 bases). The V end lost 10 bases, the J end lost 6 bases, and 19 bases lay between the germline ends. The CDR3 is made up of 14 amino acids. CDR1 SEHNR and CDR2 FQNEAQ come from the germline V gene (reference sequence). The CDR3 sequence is CATNSWGLFNEQFF. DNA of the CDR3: TGTGCCACCAACTCATGGGGGCTGTTCAATGAGCAGTTCTTC.

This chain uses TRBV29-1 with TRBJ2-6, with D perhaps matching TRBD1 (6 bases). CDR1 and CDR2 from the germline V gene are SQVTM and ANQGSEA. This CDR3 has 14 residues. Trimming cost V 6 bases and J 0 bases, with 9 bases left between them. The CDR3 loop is CSVGQSSGANVLTF. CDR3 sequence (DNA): TGCAGCGTAGGACAGAGCTCTGGGGCCAACGTCCTGACTTTC.